These 3 T cell receptor beta chains originate from one sample sequenced in a study of cytomegalovirus exposure and HLA in healthy donors. Both 60 Vbeta primers and 13 Jbeta primers went into the PCR. TCRdb's table, derived via immunoSEQ multiplex PCR, lists solely in-frame clones and lacks some. Found here are about 130,000 clones, approximately 80% of them singletons; the top ten hold about 0.7%. Sequencing was performed on PBMCs. The receptors shown here come from a man younger than 30 in good health and CMV-seronegative.

This sequence joins TRBV2 and TRBJ1-1, with TRBD1 matching 8 bases. From germline, CDR1 is SNHLY and CDR2 FYNNEI. J lost 2 bases, V lost 5 bases, and 10 bases had no gene match. This CDR3 is built from 16 residues. The CDR3 DNA follows: TGTGCCAGCAGTCGGACAGGGCGGAGTGTAAACACTGAAGCTTTCTTT. This encodes CASSRTGRSVNTEAFF.

The chain is built from TRBV18 and TRBJ2-6; 10 nucleotides line up with TRBD1. CDR1 is KGHSH and CDR2 is LQKENI in the germline V gene. The junction had 10 bases not matched to a gene; V was cut back by 1 base and J by 4 bases. The CDR3 is 19 amino acids. CDR3 sequence reads: CASSPQRDRGEMGANVLTF. CDR3 nucleotide sequence: TGTGCCAGCTCACCACAAAGGGACAGGGGAGAGATGGGGGCCAACGTCCTGACTTTC. Full variable domain (remainder filled in from reference TRBV18 and TRBJ2-6): NAGVMQNPRHLVRRRGQEARLRCSPMKGHSHVYWYRQLPEEGLKFMVYLQKENIIDESGMPKERFSAEFPKEGPSILRIQQVVRGDSAAYFCASSPQRDRGEMGANVLTFGAGSRLTVL.

This clone was picked up a small number of times. The gene calls are TRBV5-1 and TRBJ2-3; D uncertain. This CDR3 contains 15 residues. Trimming took off 0 bases at V and 0 bases at J, with 8 bases between the two ends. Germline assignment: CDR1 SGHRS and CDR2 YFSETQ. The DNA for the CDR3 is TGCGCCAGCAGCTTGGGGAGAGTGAGCACAGATACGCAGTATTTT. It encodes CASSLGRVSTDTQYF.